This T cell receptor (beta chain) is from a study of CD8+ T cells in alopecia areata. Whole-study context: Administration of oral tofacitinib to treated patients was at 5 to 10 mg twice daily.

Isolated RNA was reverse transcribed into cDNA used as the sequencing template. TCRdb's copy holds only in-frame clones and misses some; the assay was immunoSEQ multiplex PCR. The table shows around 130,000 clones, with roughly three fifths occurring only once. The CDR3 spans 13 residues. Germline CDR1 is SEHNR and CDR2 is FQNEAQ (reference sequence). V was shortened by 1 base and J by 7 bases, with 10 bases between the two germline ends. As concerns this clone: Its antigen is not identified.

General study results and limits: With patients, TCR sharing proved less clear than in mice, a difference possibly related to HLA. Clonality exceeded that of normal scalp in lesional scalp, most notably in alopecia totalis/universalis.

The sequences come from CD4+ T cells sorted from blood, collected at week 0. This chain uses TRBV7-9 with TRBJ1-1; tentative D call: TRBD1 (5 bases). The receptor was isolated from a human donor with alopecia areata. The CDR3 region has the DNA TGTGCCAGCAGCTTAGGGGGGTCTCTTGAAGCTTTCTTT. Translating it yields CASSLGGSLEAFF.